This record covers a single T cell receptor beta chain. Mismatch with germline at one junction end may stem from a read error. This CDR3 region has 16 residues. Per germline, CDR1 LGHDT and CDR2 YNNKEL (reference sequence). TCRdb itself ran the RT-PCR reads through MiXCR, one entry per CDR3 protein. Among about 680,000 distinct CDR3 sequences, 12% to 15% were seen once, and the ten largest hold just over 3.5%. The receptor's source is a female donor in good health, serving as a healthy control. This rearrangement joins TRBV3-1 to TRBJ2-2, with 7 bases aligning to TRBD2. The source material was memory CD4+ T cells from blood. This chain's CDR3 is CASSLQGGTNTEELFF. Written as DNA, the CDR3 is TGTGCCAGCAGCCTTCAGGGAGGGACGAACACCGAGGAGCTGTTTTTT. Full variable domain (missing parts from reference TRBV3-1 and TRBJ2-2): DTAVSQTPKYLVTQMGNDKSIKCEQNLGHDTMYWYKQDSKKFLKIMFSYNNKELIINETVPNRFSPKSPDKAHLNLHINSLELGDSAVYFCASSLQGGTNTEELFFGEGSRLTVL.